This T cell receptor (beta chain) was observed in a study of shared clonotypes between healthy human individuals (dated by TCRdb to the early 2020s). With regard to the full study: A few men and two women, aged 18 to 49 years, made up the cohort. To increase sequencing depth and limit assay-specific biases, different laboratories used diverse techniques to prepare libraries and sequence TCR repertoires. Per donor, three plates each were used for CD4 naive and CD4 memory, two for CD8 naive, and one for CD8 memory. Blood TCR repertoires of a handful of healthy adults were deeply sequenced to estimate repertoire size and the extent of clonotype sharing between individuals. Leukapheresis yielded between about 0.8 and 9.5 billion PBMCs per donor.

Using the deep immunoSEQ assay, TCR CDR3 regions were amplified from genomic DNA by multiplex PCR. Extracted genomic DNA from each cell subset was distributed evenly across all wells of several immunoSEQ 96-well plates, and each plate was treated as a replicate. For sorted subsets, around 200 ng genomic DNA, equal to 25,000 to 35,000 T cell genomes, was loaded into each replicate PCR. Purified libraries were quantified with a Qubit 3.0 fluorometer, sized on a Bioanalyzer 2100, and re-quantified with the KAPA Library Quantification kit. Every immunoSEQ 96-well plate was sequenced on a separate single-read 150-cycle Illumina NextSeq 550 flow cell. For the original study's pipeline: The immunoSEQ output contained only junctional sequences without quality scores, so filtering could not match that applied to full-length reads. Sequences were annotated with PyIR, a Python wrapper for IgBLAST v1.9, and V/J genes and CDR3 were assigned using IMGT germline references. Any read was removed if the V/J assignment was weak (E-value above 1e-6), the CDR3 was missing, or the read contained stop codons, out-of-frame junctions, or ambiguous translated residues. V3J clonotypes were defined as sequences sharing an identical inferred V gene, J gene, and CDR3 amino acid sequence. To compute the percentage overlap between repertoires, the number of shared unique clonotypes was divided by the size of the smaller repertoire. Richness of each repertoire was evaluated using RTK rarefaction, the Chao1 estimator, and Recon v2.1 estimates of unobserved clonotypes. OLGA was used to compute generation probabilities for all TCRbeta clonotypes that the gDNA method yielded from several donors. TCRdb provides this immuneACCESS table in a form limited to in-frame rearrangements. Some clones are lacking; in checked studies, under half of them reflect an unresolved V gene, and why the rest are absent is not known. V and J calls and clone size come straight from that table; D and trimming were deduced from the DNA. This sample lists roughly 640,000 clones; approximately 97% were detected once. The ten largest clones take up around 0.058% of the sample.

The study at large found these results: The genetic and exposure-history diversity represented was limited by the small number of donors. About 5% of naive CD4, 3.5% of naive CD8, about 2.4% of memory CD4, and 0.4% of memory CD8 clonotypes were shared across several donors. Based on pairwise subsampling, the degree of clonotype sharing among donors was expected to be affected by sequencing depth. Sampling was restricted to blood, and TCR repertoires in tissue are likely to differ from TCR repertoires in blood. Estimated clonotype richness was generally larger for naive than for memory subsets. Clonotypes shared by all four sorted-subset donors showed higher generation probabilities than non-shared clonotypes. Even with the large sequencing depth, rarefaction of the sorted-subset datasets indicated that sequencing was incomplete.

The donors were healthy, HIV-negative adults who had no recently reported acute infections or vaccinations. Every donor was a Caucasian adult living in Nashville, Tennessee, USA. CD4+ T cells were enriched by magnetic negative selection; naive cells were then positively selected on CD45RA, and the negative fraction formed the memory subset. Blood was collected by leukapheresis, and PBMCs were isolated by Ficoll-Histopaque density gradient centrifugation and then cryopreserved in liquid nitrogen vapor phase. Analytical flow cytometry was used to check the purity and quantity of every magnetically sorted T cell population. Each sorted fraction had its genomic DNA isolated and then quantified by UV absorbance on a Nanodrop 2000c. V was cut back by 6 bases and J by 0 bases, leaving a gap of 12 bases between them. The germline V gene (reference sequence) supplies CDR1 MNHEY and CDR2 SMNVEV. The CDR3 starts with the cysteine, ends with the phenylalanine, and has 14 residues. Just the 42-base CDR3 DNA is kept, in frame starting at base 1.

Details on this clone: Its antigen is unknown. Qualities for individual bases were not recorded, and no much larger clone is one base off.

This TCR came from a woman in her 30s in good health. The sequencing sample was made of naive CD4+ T cells sorted from blood. Explained via the paper, the cell subset or site label denotes: CD45RA+ positively selected. The chain links TRBV27 with TRBJ2-7; no D gene is confidently identified. CDR3 reads: CASSPERSSYEQYF. The DNA sequence follows: TGTGCCAGCAGCCCGGAGAGGAGCTCCTACGAGCAGTACTTC.